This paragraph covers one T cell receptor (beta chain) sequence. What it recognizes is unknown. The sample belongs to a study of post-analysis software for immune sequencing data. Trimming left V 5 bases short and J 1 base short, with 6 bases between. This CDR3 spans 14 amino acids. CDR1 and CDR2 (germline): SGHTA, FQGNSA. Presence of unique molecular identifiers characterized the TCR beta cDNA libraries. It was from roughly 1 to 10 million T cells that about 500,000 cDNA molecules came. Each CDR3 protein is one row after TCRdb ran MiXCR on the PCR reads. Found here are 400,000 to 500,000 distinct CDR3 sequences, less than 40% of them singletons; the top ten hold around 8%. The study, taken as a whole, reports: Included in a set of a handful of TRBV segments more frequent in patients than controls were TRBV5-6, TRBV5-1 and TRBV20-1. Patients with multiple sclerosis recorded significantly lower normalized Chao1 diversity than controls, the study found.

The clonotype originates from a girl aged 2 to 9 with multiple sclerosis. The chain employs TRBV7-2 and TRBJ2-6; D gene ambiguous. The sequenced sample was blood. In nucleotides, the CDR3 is TGTGCCAGCAGCGTTAAATCTGGGGCCAACGTCCTGACTTTC. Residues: CASSVKSGANVLTF.